This T cell receptor beta chain was documented in a study of cytomegalovirus exposure and HLA in healthy donors. Overall study results and limits: Earlier analysis yielded a pattern in which most TCR beta V segments were productive about 90% or about 30% of the time. Rare TCR sequences dominated, though some public TCRs recurred in many donors. Indistinguishable V segments such as TRBV6-2 and TRBV6-3 were excluded.

This clone was counted between two and nine times. Its antigen is undetermined. PCR primers comprised 60 Vbeta and 13 Jbeta primers. In the authors' workflow: The authors later counted 70 million to 85 million unique TCR beta chains, some 11 million of them shared. Clones were read by immunoSEQ multiplex PCR, and TCRdb kept only the in-frame ones, dropping some. That table is the source of V, J and clone size, and D and trimming were worked out from the DNA. Here the sample spans over 150,000 clones, more than 60% being singletons. Germline V gene lookup returns CDR1 SGDLS and CDR2 YYNGEE. The CDR3 loop spans 15 amino acids. V was shortened by 0 bases and J by 7 bases, with 14 bases between the two germline ends.

Sequencing was performed on PBMCs. The clonotype comes from a man aged 35-49 years in good health and CMV-seronegative. The chain uses TRBV9 and TRBJ1-5, with D maybe TRBD1 (6 bases). The CDR3 DNA reads as TGTGCCAGCAGCGTAGGGGGGTCAGGGGCCCAGCCCCAGCATTTT. Translated: CASSVGGSGAQPQHF.